Sequencing of this T cell receptor beta chain was carried out in a study of technical replicates of blood from four donors. CDR3 length equals 15 residues. Germline CDR1 SGHAT, CDR2 FQNNGV. Trimming cost V 5 bases and J 0 bases; bases outside gene matches: 6. In its sample, this clone was seen a few times. Some clones are missing from TCRdb's copy, which holds only in-frame ones; the method was immunoSEQ multiplex PCR. The table shows around 90,000 clones, with around 94% occurring only once. The specimen sequenced was T cells isolated from PBMCs. The J gene is TRBJ1-1, the V gene TRBV11-2; 7 bases are a match to TRBD1. The origin of this receptor is a human donor in good health. The chain's CDR3 is CASSPGDRMNTEAFF. The CDR3 nucleotides are TGTGCCAGCAGCCCCGGGGACAGAATGAACACTGAAGCTTTCTTT.